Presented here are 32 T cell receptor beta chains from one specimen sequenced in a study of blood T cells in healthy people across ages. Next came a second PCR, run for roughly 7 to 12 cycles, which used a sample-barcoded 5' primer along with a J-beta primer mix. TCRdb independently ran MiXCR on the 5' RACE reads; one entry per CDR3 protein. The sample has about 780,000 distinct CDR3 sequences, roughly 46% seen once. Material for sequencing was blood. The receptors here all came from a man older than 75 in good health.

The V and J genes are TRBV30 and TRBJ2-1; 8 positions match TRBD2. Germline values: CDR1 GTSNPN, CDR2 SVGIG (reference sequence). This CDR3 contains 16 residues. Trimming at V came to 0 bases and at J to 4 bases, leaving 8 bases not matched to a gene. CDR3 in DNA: TGTGCCTGGAGTGTCGGTAGGGCGGGAGGTTACAATGAGCAGTTCTTC. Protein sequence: CAWSVGRAGGYNEQFF.

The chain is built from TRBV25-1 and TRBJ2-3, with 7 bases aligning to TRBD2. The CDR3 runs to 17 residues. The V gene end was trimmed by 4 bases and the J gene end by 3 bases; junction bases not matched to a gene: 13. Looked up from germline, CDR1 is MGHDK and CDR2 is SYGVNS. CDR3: CASSANPGLGETDTQYF. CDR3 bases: TGTGCCAGCAGTGCTAACCCCGGACTAGGAGAAACAGATACGCAGTATTTT.

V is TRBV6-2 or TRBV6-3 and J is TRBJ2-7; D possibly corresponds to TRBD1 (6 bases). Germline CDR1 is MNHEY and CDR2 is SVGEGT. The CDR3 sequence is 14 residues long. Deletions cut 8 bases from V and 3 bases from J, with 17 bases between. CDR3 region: CASRRTDRFYEQYF. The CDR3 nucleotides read TGTGCCAGCCGCAGGACGGACAGATTCTACGAGCAGTACTTC.

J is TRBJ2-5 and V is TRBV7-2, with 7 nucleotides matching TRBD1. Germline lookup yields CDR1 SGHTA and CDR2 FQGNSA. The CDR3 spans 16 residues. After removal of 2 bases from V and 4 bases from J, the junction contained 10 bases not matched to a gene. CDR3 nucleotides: TGTGCCAGCAGCTTACCTACAGGGGCCTGGGGAGAGACCCAGTACTTC. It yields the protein CASSLPTGAWGETQYF.

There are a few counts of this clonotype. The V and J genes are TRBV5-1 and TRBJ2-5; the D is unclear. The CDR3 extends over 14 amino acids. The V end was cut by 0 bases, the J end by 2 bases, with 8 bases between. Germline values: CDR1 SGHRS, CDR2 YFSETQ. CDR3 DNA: TGCGCCAGCAGCTTGGATCCGCGTCAAGAGACCCAGTACTTC. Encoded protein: CASSLDPRQETQYF.

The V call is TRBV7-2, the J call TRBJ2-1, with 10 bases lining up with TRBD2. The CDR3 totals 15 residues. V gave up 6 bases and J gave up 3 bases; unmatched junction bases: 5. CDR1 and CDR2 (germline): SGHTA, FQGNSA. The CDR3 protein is CASRLLAGNYNEQFF. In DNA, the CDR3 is TGTGCCAGCAGACTACTAGCGGGGAACTACAATGAGCAGTTCTTC.

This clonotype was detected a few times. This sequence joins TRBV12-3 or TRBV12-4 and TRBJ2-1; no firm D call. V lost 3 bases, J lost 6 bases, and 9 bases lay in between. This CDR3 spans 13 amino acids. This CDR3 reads CASSLKRGNEQFF. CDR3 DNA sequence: TGTGCCAGCAGTTTGAAAAGAGGCAATGAGCAGTTCTTC.

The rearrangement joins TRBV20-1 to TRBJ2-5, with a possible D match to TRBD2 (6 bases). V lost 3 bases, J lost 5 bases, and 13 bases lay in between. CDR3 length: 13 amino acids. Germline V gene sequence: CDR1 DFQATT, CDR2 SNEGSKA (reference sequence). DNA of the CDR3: TGCAGTGCTAGTCGGGAGTGGTCGGAGACCCAGTACTTC. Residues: CSASREWSETQYF.

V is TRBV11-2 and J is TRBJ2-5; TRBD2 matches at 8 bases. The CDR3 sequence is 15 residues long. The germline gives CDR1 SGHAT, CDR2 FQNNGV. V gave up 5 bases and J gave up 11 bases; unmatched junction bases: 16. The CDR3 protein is CASSPRLANNNEQYF. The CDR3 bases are TGTGCCAGCAGCCCACGACTAGCGAACAACAATGAGCAGTACTTC.

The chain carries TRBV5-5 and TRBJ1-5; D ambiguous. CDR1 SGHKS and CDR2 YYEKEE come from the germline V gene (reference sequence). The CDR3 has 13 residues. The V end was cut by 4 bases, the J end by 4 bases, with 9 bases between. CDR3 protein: CASSPVRNQPQHF. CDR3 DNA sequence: TGTGCCAGCAGCCCCGTCAGGAATCAGCCCCAGCATTTT.

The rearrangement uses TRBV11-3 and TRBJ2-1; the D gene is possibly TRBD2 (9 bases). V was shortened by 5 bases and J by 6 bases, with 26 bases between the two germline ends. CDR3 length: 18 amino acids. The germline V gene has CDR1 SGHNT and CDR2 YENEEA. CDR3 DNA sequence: TGTGCCAGCAGCCCGTGGGACAGGAGGGCGGGAGGGCTCAATGAGCAGTTCTTC. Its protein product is CASSPWDRRAGGLNEQFF.

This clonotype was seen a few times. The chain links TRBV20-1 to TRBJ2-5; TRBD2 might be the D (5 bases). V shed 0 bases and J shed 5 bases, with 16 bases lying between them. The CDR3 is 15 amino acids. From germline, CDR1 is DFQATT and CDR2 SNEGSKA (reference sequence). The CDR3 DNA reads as TGCAGTGCTAGAGATCCGGCCGGGATTGGGGAGACCCAGTACTTC. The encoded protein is CSARDPAGIGETQYF.

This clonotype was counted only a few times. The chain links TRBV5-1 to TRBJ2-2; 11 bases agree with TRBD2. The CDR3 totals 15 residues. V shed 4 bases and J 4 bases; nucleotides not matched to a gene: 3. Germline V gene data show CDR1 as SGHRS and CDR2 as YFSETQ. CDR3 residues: CASSTSGSVTGELFF. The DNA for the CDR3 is TGCGCCAGCAGCACTAGCGGGAGTGTCACCGGGGAGCTGTTTTTT.

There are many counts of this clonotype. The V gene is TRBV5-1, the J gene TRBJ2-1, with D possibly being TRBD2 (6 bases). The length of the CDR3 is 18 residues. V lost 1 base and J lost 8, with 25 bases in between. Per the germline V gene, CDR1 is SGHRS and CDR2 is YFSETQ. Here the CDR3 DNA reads TGCGCCAGCAGCTTGATCCCCTTGGGCGGGGAGATGAACGATGAGCAGTTCTTC. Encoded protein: CASSLIPLGGEMNDEQFF.

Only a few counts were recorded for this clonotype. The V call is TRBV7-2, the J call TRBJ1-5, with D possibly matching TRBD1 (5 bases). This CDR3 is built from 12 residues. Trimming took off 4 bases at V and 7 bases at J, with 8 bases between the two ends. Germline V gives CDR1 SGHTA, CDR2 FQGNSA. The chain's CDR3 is CASSSKGQPQHF. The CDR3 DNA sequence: TGTGCCAGCAGCTCCAAGGGGCAGCCCCAGCATTTT.

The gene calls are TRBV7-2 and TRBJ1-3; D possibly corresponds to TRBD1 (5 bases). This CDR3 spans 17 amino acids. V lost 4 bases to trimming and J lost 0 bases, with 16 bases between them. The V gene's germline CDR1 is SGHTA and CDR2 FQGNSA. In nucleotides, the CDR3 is TGTGCCAGCAGCTATACTCCGGGACGGAGCTCTGGAAACACCATATATTTT. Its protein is CASSYTPGRSSGNTIYF.

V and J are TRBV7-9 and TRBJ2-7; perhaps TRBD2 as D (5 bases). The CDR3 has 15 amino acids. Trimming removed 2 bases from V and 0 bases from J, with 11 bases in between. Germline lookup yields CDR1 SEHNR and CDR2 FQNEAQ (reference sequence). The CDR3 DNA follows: TGTGCCAGCAGCTTATCGACACGGGGCTCCTACGAGCAGTACTTC. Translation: CASSLSTRGSYEQYF. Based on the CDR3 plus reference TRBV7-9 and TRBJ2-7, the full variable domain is DTGVSQNPRHKITKRGQNVTFRCDPISEHNRLYWYRQTLGQGPEFLTYFQNEAQLEKSRLLSDRFSAERPKGSFSTLEIQRTEQGDSAMYLCASSLSTRGSYEQYFGPGTRLTVT.

CDR3 loop: CASRRGDGTYEQYF. The CDR3 nucleotides are TGTGCCAGCAGAAGGGGGGACGGAACCTACGAGCAGTACTTC. The V gene is TRBV6-2 or TRBV6-3, the J gene TRBJ2-7; perhaps D is TRBD1 or TRBD2 (6 bases each). The CDR3 spans 14 residues. Germline V gene lookup returns CDR1 MNHEY and CDR2 SVGEGT. Trimming left V 6 bases short and J 2 bases short, with 14 bases between.

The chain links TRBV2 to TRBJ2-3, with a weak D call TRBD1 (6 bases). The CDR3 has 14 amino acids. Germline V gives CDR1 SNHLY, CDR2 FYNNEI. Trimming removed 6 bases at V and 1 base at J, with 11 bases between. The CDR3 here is CASRGQSRTDTQYF. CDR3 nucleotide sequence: TGTGCCAGCAGAGGACAGAGCCGCACAGATACGCAGTATTTT. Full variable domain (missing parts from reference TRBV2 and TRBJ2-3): EPEVTQTPSHQVTQMGQEVILRCVPISNHLYFYWYRQILGQKVEFLVSFYNNEISEKSEIFDDQFSVERPDGSNFTLKIRSTKLEDSAMYFCASRGQSRTDTQYFGPGTRLTVL.

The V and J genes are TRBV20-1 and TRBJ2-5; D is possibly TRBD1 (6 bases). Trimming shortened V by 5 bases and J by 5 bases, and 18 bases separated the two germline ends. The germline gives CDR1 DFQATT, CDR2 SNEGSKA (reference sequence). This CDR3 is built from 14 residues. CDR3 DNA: TGCAGTGCTCAGGGGACGGGCCCTTCGGAGACCCAGTACTTC. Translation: CSAQGTGPSETQYF.

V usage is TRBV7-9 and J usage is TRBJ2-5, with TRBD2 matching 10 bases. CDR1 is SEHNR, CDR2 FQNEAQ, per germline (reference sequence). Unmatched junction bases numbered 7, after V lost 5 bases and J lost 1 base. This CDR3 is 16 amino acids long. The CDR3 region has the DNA TGTGCCAGCAGCAGTCGGACTAGCGGAAGCCAAGAGACCCAGTACTTC. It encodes CASSSRTSGSQETQYF.

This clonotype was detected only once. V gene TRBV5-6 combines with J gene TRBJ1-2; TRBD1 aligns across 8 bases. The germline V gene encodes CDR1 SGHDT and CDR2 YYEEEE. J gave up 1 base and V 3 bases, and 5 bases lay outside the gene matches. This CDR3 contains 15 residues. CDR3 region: CASSSRDRSNYGYTF. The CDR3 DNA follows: TGTGCCAGCAGCTCCCGGGACAGGAGTAACTATGGCTACACCTTC.

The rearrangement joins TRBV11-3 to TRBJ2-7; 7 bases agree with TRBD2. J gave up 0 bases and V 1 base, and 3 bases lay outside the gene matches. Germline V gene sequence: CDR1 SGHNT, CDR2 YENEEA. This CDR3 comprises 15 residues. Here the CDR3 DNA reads TGTGCCAGCAGCTTAGGGGAGGGGAGCTCCTACGAGCAGTACTTC. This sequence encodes CASSLGEGSSYEQYF.

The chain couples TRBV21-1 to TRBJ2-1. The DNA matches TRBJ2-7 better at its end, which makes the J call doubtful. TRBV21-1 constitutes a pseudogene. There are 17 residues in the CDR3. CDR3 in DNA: TGTGCCAGCAGCAAAGTCTTGGACGGTGTTAATCCCACATGGCAGTACTTC. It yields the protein CASSKVLDGVNPTWQYF.

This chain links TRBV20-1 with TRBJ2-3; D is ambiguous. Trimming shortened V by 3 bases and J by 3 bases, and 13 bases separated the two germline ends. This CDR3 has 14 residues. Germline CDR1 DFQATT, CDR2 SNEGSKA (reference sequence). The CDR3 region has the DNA TGCAGTGCTAGGGCTAGGGTTGGTACAGATACGCAGTATTTT. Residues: CSARARVGTDTQYF.

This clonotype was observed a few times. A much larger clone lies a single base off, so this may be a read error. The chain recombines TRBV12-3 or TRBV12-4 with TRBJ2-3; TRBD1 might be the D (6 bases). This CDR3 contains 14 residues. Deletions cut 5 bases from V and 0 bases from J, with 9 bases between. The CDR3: CASSVRGSTDTQYF. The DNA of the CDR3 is TGTGCCAGCAGTGTGAGGGGGAGCACAGATACGCAGTATTTT.

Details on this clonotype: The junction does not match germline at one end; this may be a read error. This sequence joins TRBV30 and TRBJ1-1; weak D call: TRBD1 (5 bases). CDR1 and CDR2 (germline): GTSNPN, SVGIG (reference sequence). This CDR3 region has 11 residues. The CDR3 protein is CAGRGNGEAFF. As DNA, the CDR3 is TGTGCCGGGAGGGGTAACGGTGAAGCTTTCTTT.

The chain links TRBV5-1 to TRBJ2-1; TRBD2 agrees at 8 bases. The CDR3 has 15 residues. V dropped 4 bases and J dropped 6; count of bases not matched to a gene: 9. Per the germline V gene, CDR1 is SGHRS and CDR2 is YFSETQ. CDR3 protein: CASSPSGSAVNEQFF. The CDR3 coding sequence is TGCGCCAGCAGCCCAAGCGGGAGCGCCGTCAATGAGCAGTTCTTC.

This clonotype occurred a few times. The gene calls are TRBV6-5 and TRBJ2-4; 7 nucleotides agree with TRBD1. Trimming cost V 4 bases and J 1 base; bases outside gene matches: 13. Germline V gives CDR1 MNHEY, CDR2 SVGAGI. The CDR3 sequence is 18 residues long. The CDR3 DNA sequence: TGTGCCAGCAGTTCCATCAGACAGGGAAAAAACGCCAAAAACATTCAGTACTTC. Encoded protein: CASSSIRQGKNAKNIQYF.

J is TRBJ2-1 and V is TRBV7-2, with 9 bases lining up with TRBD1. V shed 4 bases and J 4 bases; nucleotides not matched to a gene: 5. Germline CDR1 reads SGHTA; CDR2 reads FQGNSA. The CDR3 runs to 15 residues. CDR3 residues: CASSSWTGVYNEQFF. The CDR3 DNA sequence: TGTGCCAGCAGCTCCTGGACAGGGGTATACAATGAGCAGTTCTTC.

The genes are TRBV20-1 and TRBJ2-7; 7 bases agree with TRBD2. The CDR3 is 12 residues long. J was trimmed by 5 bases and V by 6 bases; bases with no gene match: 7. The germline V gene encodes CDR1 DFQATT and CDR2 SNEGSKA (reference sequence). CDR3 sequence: CSATLASDEQYF. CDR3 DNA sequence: TGCAGTGCCACACTAGCGTCCGACGAGCAGTACTTC.

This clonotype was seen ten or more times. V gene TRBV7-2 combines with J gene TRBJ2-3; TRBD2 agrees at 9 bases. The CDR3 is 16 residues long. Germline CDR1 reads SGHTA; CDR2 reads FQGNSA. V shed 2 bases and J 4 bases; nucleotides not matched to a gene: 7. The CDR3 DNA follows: TGTGCCAGCAGCTTATTGGCGGGAGGGCAAGCAGATACGCAGTATTTT. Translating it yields CASSLLAGGQADTQYF.